This T cell receptor beta chain was recovered during a study of blood T cell repertoires in COVID-19. Study details: COVID-19 samples collected from the United States, Italy and Spain covered acute and convalescent phases. In each case, the material was cDNA or gDNA derived from T cells, B-cell-depleted T cells, or PBMCs.

Adults between about 18 and 89 years of age took part from about two dozen US areas. In the authors' workflow: The authors estimated nucleated cell counts from reference gene primer amplification. Sequencing used immunoSEQ multiplex PCR; TCRdb keeps in-frame clones, though not all of them. V, J and clone size are taken as reported in that table, and D and trimming were inferred from the DNA itself. This table holds around 190,000 clones, roughly 89% found once. The TCR originated in a young man with acute COVID-19. The specimen was PBMCs or T cells enriched from blood (not recorded which).

The CDR3 region has the DNA TGTGCCATCAGTGAGTCGAATCCGGGGGGCAATCAGCCCCAGCATTTT. It translates to CAISESNPGGNQPQHF. This sequence joins TRBV10-3 and TRBJ1-5, with D possibly TRBD1 on 5 matching bases. This CDR3 comprises 16 residues. Trimming pared 0 bases from V and 2 bases from J, leaving 11 bases between. The germline V gene encodes CDR1 ENHRY and CDR2 SYGVKD.